These T cell receptor beta chains were read from a single sample in a study of OX40 agonist ivuxolimab in advanced cancers. Measured with immunoSEQ multiplex PCR; TCRdb has only the in-frame clones, and not every one. Of tens of thousands of clones listed, roughly 89% are singletons. The sample consisted of CD4+ or CD8+ T cells sorted from blood, taken in a trial of the OX40 agonist ivuxolimab. These receptors came from an adult with an advanced solid tumor such as melanoma, head and neck, liver or kidney cancer. CDR3s include the opening cysteine and the closing phenylalanine or tryptophan. D genes are given only for firm matches. Expanded clones are given a class, and other clones once, few, many or no size at all.

cdr3_aa | cdr3_nt | clone_size | d_call | j_call | v_call
CASSQGLTNTGELFF | TGCGCCAGCAGCCAGGGGCTCACGAACACCGGGGAGCTGTTTTTT | - | - | TRBJ2-2 | TRBV4-3
CAWSSGGPGGETQYF | TGTGCCTGGAGCTCCGGCGGCCCCGGTGGGGAGACCCAGTACTTC | - | - | TRBJ2-5 | TRBV30
CASTKTGAFLDTQYF | TGCGCCAGCACCAAGACAGGGGCTTTTCTGGATACGCAGTATTTT | - | TRBD1 | TRBJ2-3 | TRBV5-1
CASSKYRPTGVRTYNEQFF | TGTGCCAGCAGCAAGTACCGGCCCACAGGGGTAAGAACCTACAATGAGCAGTTCTTC | - | TRBD1 | TRBJ2-1 | TRBV27
CASSNPAGDTQYF | TGTGCCAGCAGCAACCCAGCGGGAGATACGCAGTATTTT | - | - | TRBJ2-3 | TRBV25-1
CASGLWAGAATGELFF | TGTGCTAGTGGTTTGTGGGCAGGGGCTGCAACCGGGGAGCTGTTTTTT | - | - | TRBJ2-2 | TRBV12-5
CASSIPGLGGYTF | TGTGCCAGTAGTATTCCAGGGTTGGGTGGCTACACCTTC | - | - | TRBJ1-2 | TRBV19
CASSQEGTINEKLFF | TGCGCCAGCAGCCAAGAGGGAACTATTAATGAAAAACTGTTTTTT | - | - | TRBJ1-4 | TRBV4-3
CASSPYWGTYYNEQFF | TGTGCCAGCAGCCCTTACTGGGGGACATACTACAATGAGCAGTTCTTC | - | - | TRBJ2-1 | TRBV7-9
CASSVAGGTGEGHEQYF | TGTGCCAGCAGCGTAGCCGGTGGGACAGGGGAGGGGCACGAGCAGTACTTC | - | TRBD1 | TRBJ2-7 | TRBV7-8
CASSARGGPLGSYGYTF | TGTGCCAGCAGCGCAAGAGGGGGCCCTCTCGGGTCCTATGGCTACACCTTC | - | TRBD1 | TRBJ1-2 | TRBV9
CASNYNWGADTEAFF | TGCGCCAGCAACTATAATTGGGGGGCGGACACTGAAGCTTTCTTT | - | - | TRBJ1-1 | TRBV5-1
CASSPSGEEGTNYGYTF | TGTGCCAGCAGTCCATCAGGGGAGGAGGGAACAAACTATGGCTACACCTTC | once | - | TRBJ1-2 | TRBV27
CASSPARSNQPQHF | TGTGCCAGCTCTCCGGCGAGAAGCAATCAGCCCCAGCATTTT | - | - | TRBJ1-5 | TRBV18
CASSRSEGWTDTQYF | TGTGCCAGCTCCCGAAGTGAGGGTTGGACAGATACGCAGTATTTT | - | - | TRBJ2-3 | TRBV18
CASNGWGTGELFF | TGTGCCAGCAACGGGTGGGGGACCGGGGAGCTGTTTTTT | - | - | TRBJ2-2 | TRBV27
CASSSLAGGTGELFF | TGTGCCAGCAGCTCCCTAGCGGGAGGGACCGGGGAGCTGTTTTTT | - | TRBD2 | TRBJ2-2 | TRBV7-2
CASSPYGKVNYGYTF | TGTGCCAGCAGCCCCTACGGGAAGGTGAACTATGGCTACACCTTC | - | - | TRBJ1-2 | TRBV7-8
CASSSRDRGQGYTEAFF | TGTGCCAGTAGTTCCCGGGACAGGGGCCAGGGGTACACTGAAGCTTTCTTT | - | TRBD1 | TRBJ1-1 | TRBV19
CASSSEGTDFTYTGELFF | TGTGCCAGCAGTTCCGAGGGGACAGATTTTACATACACCGGGGAGCTGTTTTTT | - | TRBD1 | TRBJ2-2 | TRBV2
CASSQMRRSEQFF | TGCGCCAGCAGCCAAATGAGAAGGTCTGAGCAGTTCTTC | - | - | TRBJ2-1 | TRBV4-3
CASSPGGRGNTIYF | TGTGCCAGCAGCCCGGGGGGACGAGGAAACACCATATATTTT | - | - | TRBJ1-3 | TRBV5-6
CASSLQRDNEQFF | TGTGCCAGCAGCCTTCAAAGGGACAATGAGCAGTTCTTC | once | - | TRBJ2-1 | TRBV14
CASSLQDRGDTIYF | TGTGCCAGCAGCTTACAGGACAGGGGGGACACCATATATTTT | - | TRBD1 | TRBJ1-3 | TRBV7-9
CASSLGILGNTEAFF | TGTGCCAGCAGTCTGGGGATTTTGGGGAATACTGAAGCTTTCTTT | - | - | TRBJ1-1 | TRBV28
CASSRSKNTEAFF | TGTGCCAGCAGTCGTTCGAAGAACACTGAAGCTTTCTTT | - | - | TRBJ1-1 | TRBV6-5
CASSYSGNNQPQHF | TGTGCCAGCAGTTACTCAGGGAACAATCAGCCCCAGCATTTT | - | - | TRBJ1-5 | TRBV6-6
CASRAEGTGGHEQFF | TGTGCCAGTAGAGCCGAGGGGACAGGGGGACATGAGCAGTTCTTC | - | TRBD1 | TRBJ2-1 | TRBV19
CASREGQGSYEQYF | TGCGCCAGCCGAGAGGGACAGGGTTCCTACGAGCAGTACTTC | - | TRBD1 | TRBJ2-7 | TRBV4-3
CASSGQGSGNTIYF | TGTGCCAGCAGCGGCCAGGGTTCCGGAAACACCATATATTTT | - | - | TRBJ1-3 | TRBV5-6